Below are 30 T cell receptor beta chains sequenced from a single sample in a study of Tregs in tolerant kidney transplant recipients. The repertoire was sequenced with immunoSEQ multiplex PCR; TCRdb's copy has only in-frame clones and lacks some. The sample data list about 30,000 clones. Sequences were derived from CD8+ T cells from blood, sampled before the transplant. Receptor source: a human donor who received a combined kidney and bone marrow transplant.

Of note for this clone: The CDR3 goes on 3 residues after the read ends, and that part is filled in from the germline J gene. J is TRBJ2-7 and V is TRBV19, with 8 bases aligning to TRBD1. CDR3 length: 12 residues. V lost 9 bases and J lost 3; bases outside the gene matches: 4. The germline V gene has CDR1 LNHDA and CDR2 SQIVND (reference sequence). Incomplete CDR3 DNA: TGTGCCAGCGGACAGGGAAACTACGAG. Its protein product is CASGQGNYE. The whole CDR3 protein is CASGQGNYEQYF.

A remark on this clone: The CDR3 end lies 3 residues beyond the end of the read and is filled in from the germline J gene. V gene TRBV7-2 combines with J gene TRBJ2-7; D might be TRBD1 (5 bases). Looked up from germline, CDR1 is SGHTA and CDR2 is FQGNSA. The CDR3 is 15 residues long. The V gene lost 4 bases and the J gene lost 3 bases, with 16 bases spanning the gap. CDR3 loop: CASSYHSTVDYEQYF. CDR3 bases read: TGTGCCAGCAGCTACCATTCGACAGTAGACTACGAG. The whole variable domain, remainder taken from reference TRBV7-2 and TRBJ2-7, is GAGVSQSPSNKVTEKGKDVELRCDPISGHTALYWYRQSLGQGLEFLIYFQGNSAPDKSGLPSDRFSAERTGGSVSTLTIQRTQQEDSAVYLCASSYHSTVDYEQYFGPGTRLTVT.

On this clone itself: The read terminates 3 residues before the CDR3 end, so the remaining end is supplied by the germline J gene. The gene calls are TRBV30 and TRBJ2-1, with TRBD2 matching 9 bases. In germline, CDR1 is GTSNPN, CDR2 SVGIG (reference sequence). V lost 5 bases to trimming and J lost 4 bases; unmatched junction nucleotides: 12. The CDR3 contains 16 residues. The sequenced CDR3 bases are TGTGCCTGGGACGGTAGCGGGAGTCAATTTTACAATGAG. It codes for CAWDGSGSQFYNE. From start to end, the CDR3 is CAWDGSGSQFYNEQFF.

Regarding this clone: The CDR3 extends 3 residues past the end of the read, so its final part is completed from the germline J gene. V gene TRBV19 combines with J gene TRBJ2-7, with 11 bases lining up with TRBD2. Losses at the gene ends were 5 bases for V and 2 bases for J; bases not matched to a gene: 5. The CDR3 is 15 amino acids. From germline, CDR1 is LNHDA and CDR2 SQIVND (reference sequence). The CDR3 is CASSPGTSGPYEQYF. The CDR3 DNA, read in part, is TGTGCCAGTAGTCCTGGGACTAGCGGACCCTACGAG. Drawing the rest from reference TRBV19 and TRBJ2-7, the complete variable domain is DGGITQSPKYLFRKEGQNVTLSCEQNLNHDAMYWYRQDPGQGLRLIYYSQIVNDFQKGDIAEGYSVSREKKESFPLTVTSAQKNPTAFYLCASSPGTSGPYEQYFGPGTRLTVT.

On this clone: The read falls 3 residues short of the CDR3 end, and the missing part is taken from the germline J gene. The rearrangement links TRBV7-3 to TRBJ2-4; the D is unclear. The V end lost 4 bases, the J end lost 7 bases, and 14 bases lay between the germline ends. The CDR3 consists of 14 residues. CDR1 is SGHTA and CDR2 is FQGTGA in the germline V gene. The CDR3 DNA, read in part, is TGTGCCAGCAGCTCCTGGGCCCTCGAGAACATT. Its protein product is CASSSWALENI. In full, the CDR3 reads CASSSWALENIQYF.

The CDR3 DNA, read in part, is TGCAGCGTTGAAGGAGGGGCAGAGGGGACC. This translates into CSVEGGAEGT. The whole CDR3 protein reads CSVEGGAEGTQYF. The V and J genes are TRBV29-1 and TRBJ2-5; D may correspond to TRBD1 or TRBD2 (5 bases each). The sequence runs out 3 residues before the end of the CDR3; the remainder is reconstructed from the germline J gene. The CDR3 is 13 residues long. The germline V and J ends were trimmed by 1 base and 7 bases, with 13 bases remaining between them. Germline assignment: CDR1 SQVTM and CDR2 ANQGSEA. Using reference TRBV29-1 and TRBJ2-5 for the parts outside the CDR3, the full variable domain is SAVISQKPSRDICQRGTSLTIQCQVDSQVTMMFWYRQQPGQSLTLIATANQGSEATYESGFVIDKFPISRPNLTFSTLTVSNMSPEDSSIYLCSVEGGAEGTQYFGPGTRLLVL.

As to this clone: The CDR3 extends 3 residues past the end of the read, so its final part is completed from the germline J gene. The gene calls are TRBV5-1 and TRBJ2-1; TRBD2 might be the D (5 bases). The CDR3 runs to 19 residues. CDR1 is SGHRS and CDR2 is YFSETQ in the germline V gene. The V end was cut by 1 base, the J end by 3 bases, with 23 bases between. This CDR3 is CASSLYPLWTPKLYNEQFF. The covered CDR3 bases are TGCGCCAGCAGCTTGTATCCACTTTGGACTCCCAAACTCTACAATGAG.

For this clone: From the germline J gene comes the end of the CDR3, since the read stops 3 residues before it. The chain links TRBV12-5 to TRBJ2-1, with D uncertain. Trimming left V 5 bases short and J 6 bases short, with 20 bases between. Per germline, CDR1 LGHNT and CDR2 FRNRAP. The CDR3 loop spans 16 amino acids. The CDR3 loop is CASGQVPSVGFNEQFF. The sequenced part of the CDR3 DNA is TGTGCTAGTGGTCAGGTGCCAAGTGTTGGTTTCAATGAG.

Of note for this clone: Coverage ceases 3 residues before the CDR3 finishes, and the germline J gene fills in the end. This rearrangement joins TRBV19 to TRBJ1-4, with D unclear. V was cut by 4 bases and J by 6 bases, with 9 bases left in between. Germline CDR1 reads LNHDA; CDR2 reads SQIVND (reference sequence). This CDR3 comprises 13 residues. CDR3 sequence reads: CASSTRFHEKLFF. The sequenced part of the CDR3 DNA is TGTGCCAGTAGTACAAGGTTTCATGAAAAA. The full variable domain, its missing parts supplied by reference TRBV19 and TRBJ1-4, is DGGITQSPKYLFRKEGQNVTLSCEQNLNHDAMYWYRQDPGQGLRLIYYSQIVNDFQKGDIAEGYSVSREKKESFPLTVTSAQKNPTAFYLCASSTRFHEKLFFGSGTQLSVL.

With respect to this clone: The read ends 3 residues early relative to the CDR3; the germline J gene fills the gap. The rearrangement uses TRBV7-8 and TRBJ2-7, with D unresolved. Germline lookup yields CDR1 SGHVS and CDR2 FQNEAQ. The CDR3 totals 14 residues. V gave up 1 base and J gave up 2 bases, with 9 bases separating them. The CDR3 loop is CASSLVDKTYEQYF. CDR3 DNA, as far as it was read: TGTGCCAGCAGCTTAGTCGACAAGACCTACGAG.

Its frequency marks this clone as large. Sequencing ends 3 residues short of the CDR3 end; the germline J gene provides the rest. The chain couples TRBV13 to TRBJ2-3; 7 bases match TRBD2. Looked up from germline, CDR1 is PRHDT and CDR2 is FYEKMQ (reference sequence). The CDR3 contains 15 residues. The junction had 11 bases not matched to a gene; V was cut back by 5 bases and J by 6 bases. The CDR3 bases that were read are TGTGCCAGCAGCGCAGGACTAGAGGGGTGGGATACG. Encoded protein: CASSAGLEGWDT. The entire CDR3 protein is CASSAGLEGWDTQYF. Full variable domain (rest looked up from reference TRBV13 and TRBJ2-3): AAGVIQSPRHLIKEKRETATLKCYPIPRHDTVYWYQQGPGQDPQFLISFYEKMQSDKGSIPDRFSAQQFSDYHSELNMSSLELGDSALYFCASSAGLEGWDTQYFGPGTRLTVL.

A remark on this clone: Sequencing ends 3 residues short of the CDR3 end; the germline J gene provides the rest. The chain links TRBV20-1 to TRBJ2-5; D possibly corresponds to TRBD2 (5 bases). V gave up 4 bases and J gave up 1 base, with 19 bases separating them. The CDR3 has 16 amino acids. Germline lookup yields CDR1 DFQATT and CDR2 SNEGSKA (reference sequence). CDR3: CSANGQISGAQETQYF. The sequenced CDR3 bases are TGCAGTGCTAATGGGCAGATCAGCGGAGCCCAAGAGACC.

For this clone: From the germline J gene comes the end of the CDR3, since the read stops 3 residues before it. The chain uses TRBV7-9 and TRBJ2-7; TRBD2 agrees at 11 bases. This CDR3 has 15 amino acids. With V trimmed by 6 bases and J by 2 bases, 6 bases remained unmatched. Germline-derived CDR1 and CDR2 are SEHNR and FQNEAQ (reference sequence). The CDR3 spells CASSHTSGRAYEQYF. The DNA read from the CDR3 is TGTGCCAGCAGTCATACTAGCGGGAGAGCCTACGAG.

Worth noting for this clone: The CDR3 extends 3 residues past the end of the read, so its final part is completed from the germline J gene. The rearrangement joins TRBV6-2 or TRBV6-3 to TRBJ2-7; the match to TRBD1 covers 9 bases. The CDR3 has 13 residues. Trimming took 9 bases from V and 5 from J; bases not matched to a gene: 8. Germline V gene data show CDR1 as MNHEY and CDR2 as SVGEGT. CDR3 protein: CASLDRGINEQYF. The sequenced CDR3 bases are TGTGCCAGTCTCGACAGGGGGATAAACGAG.

Comments on this clone: The read ends 3 residues before the CDR3 terminus; that terminus is restored from the germline J gene. The V call is TRBV19, the J call TRBJ1-5; the D is unclear. CDR3 size: 15 residues. V was trimmed by 6 bases and J by 1 base, leaving 13 bases between them. Germline-derived CDR1 and CDR2 are LNHDA and SQIVND (reference sequence). The sequenced CDR3 bases are TGTGCCAGTAGCACAACTACTATAAGCAATCAGCCC. This gives the protein CASSTTTISNQP. The complete CDR3 sequence is CASSTTTISNQPQHF.

A remark on this clone: The read gets to within 3 residues of the CDR3 end, and the germline J gene fills in the rest. The rearrangement joins TRBV13 to TRBJ2-1; perhaps TRBD1 as D (6 bases). CDR1 and CDR2 (germline): PRHDT, FYEKMQ (reference sequence). This CDR3 comprises 20 residues. With 5 bases removed from V and 0 bases from J, the gap between germline ends came to 26 bases. The CDR3 bases that were read are TGTGCCAGCAGCCCTGTGGTAGACAGGACGCAATGGAGCTCCTACAATGAG. Translated, it gives CASSPVVDRTQWSSYNE. From start to end, the CDR3 is CASSPVVDRTQWSSYNEQFF.

The DNA read from the CDR3 is TGTGCCAGCTCACCGGGGGACAGGGACATAGCCAAAAACATT. Translating it yields CASSPGDRDIAKNI. The whole CDR3 is CASSPGDRDIAKNIQYF. The genes are TRBV18 and TRBJ2-4, with 9 positions matching TRBD1. The sequence runs out 3 residues before the end of the CDR3; the remainder is reconstructed from the germline J gene. CDR1 KGHSH and CDR2 LQKENI come from the germline V gene. Trimming at V came to 3 bases and at J to 0 bases, leaving 6 bases not matched to a gene. The CDR3 contains 17 residues.

CDR3 bases read: TGTGCCTGGAATCAGGGCTTGGTAGAGACC. This encodes CAWNQGLVET. The whole CDR3 protein reads CAWNQGLVETQYF. The chain combines TRBV30 with TRBJ2-5; TRBD1 might be the D (5 bases). The read finishes 3 residues shy of the CDR3 end, and the germline J gene is used to complete it. The CDR3 is 13 amino acids. V lost 4 bases and J 4 bases, leaving 13 bases between the germline ends. Germline loops: CDR1 GTSNPN, CDR2 SVGIG (reference sequence).

In regard to this clone: Read coverage stops 3 residues before the CDR3 terminus; the germline J gene supplies the remainder. The V and J genes are TRBV7-9 and TRBJ2-7, with D perhaps matching TRBD2 (6 bases). Trimming took 3 bases from V and 6 from J, leaving 12 bases between them. In germline, CDR1 is SEHNR, CDR2 FQNEAQ (reference sequence). The CDR3 is 13 residues long. The DNA read from the CDR3 is TGTGCCAGCAGCTTCCAAGGGACTCCCGAG. It codes for CASSFQGTPE. The complete CDR3 reads CASSFQGTPEQYF.

With respect to this clone: The sequenced fragment ends 3 residues before the CDR3 boundary, so the rest is inferred from the germline J gene. The rearrangement links TRBV7-9 to TRBJ2-5, with 9 positions matching TRBD2. CDR3 length equals 14 residues. CDR1 and CDR2 from the germline V gene are SEHNR and FQNEAQ (reference sequence). The sequenced CDR3 bases are TGTGCCAGCAGCTTAGTGACTAGCGGTCGCACC. Protein product: CASSLVTSGRT. The whole CDR3 is CASSLVTSGRTQYF.

Details on this clone: The read terminates 3 residues before the CDR3 end, so the remaining end is supplied by the germline J gene. This sequence joins TRBV5-6 and TRBJ1-3; D is unresolved. The V end was cut by 4 bases, the J end by 0 bases, with 8 bases between. Germline assignment: CDR1 SGHDT and CDR2 YYEEEE. CDR3 length: 14 residues. The CDR3 here is CASSLGDSGNTIYF. CDR3 DNA, as far as it was read: TGTGCCAGCAGCCTAGGAGACTCTGGAAACACC.

On this clone itself: The read finishes 3 residues shy of the CDR3 end, and the germline J gene is used to complete it. The chain recombines TRBV19 with TRBJ1-5; 7 nucleotides align to TRBD1. The CDR3 loop spans 15 amino acids. V was clipped by 4 bases and J by 7 bases; unmatched bases: 10. CDR1 is LNHDA, CDR2 SQIVND, per germline (reference sequence). Here the CDR3 reads CASSTGTVSGQPQHF. Incomplete CDR3 DNA: TGTGCCAGTAGTACAGGGACAGTTTCGGGGCAGCCC.

Regarding this clone: Read sequence stops 3 residues before the CDR3 end, and the germline J gene provides the missing end. The genes are TRBV20-1 and TRBJ2-1; 9 positions match TRBD1. This CDR3 region has 13 residues. Trimming at V came to 6 bases and at J to 9 bases, leaving 9 bases not matched to a gene. From germline, CDR1 is DFQATT and CDR2 SNEGSKA (reference sequence). The covered CDR3 bases are TGCAGTGCACCGGGACAGGGTATGAGTGAG. This gives the protein CSAPGQGMSE. The whole CDR3 sequence is CSAPGQGMSEQFF.

About this clone: The read terminates 3 residues before the CDR3 end, so the remaining end is supplied by the germline J gene. The chain uses TRBV7-6 and TRBJ2-7, with D hard to call. The CDR3 covers 14 residues. Trimming removed 5 bases from V and 3 bases from J, with 14 bases in between. The germline V gene encodes CDR1 SGHVS and CDR2 FNYEAQ. The DNA read from the CDR3 is TGTGCCAGCAGCCCTCGCCTCTCAGACTACGAG. Its protein product is CASSPRLSDYE. The whole CDR3 sequence is CASSPRLSDYEQYF.

Details on this clone: The DNA ends 3 residues before the CDR3 does, and the rest of the CDR3 is filled in from the germline J gene. The chain joins TRBV7-3 to TRBJ2-1; 7 bases line up with TRBD2. Trimming cost V 4 bases and J 8 bases; bases outside gene matches: 14. The CDR3 consists of 16 residues. Germline CDR1 and CDR2: SGHTA and FQGTGA. The sequenced CDR3 bases are TGTGCCAGCAGCTCCCAAGGGTTGGGAGGGGCGGATGAG. Translation: CASSSQGLGGADE. From start to end, the CDR3 is CASSSQGLGGADEQFF.

Of note for this clone: The CDR3 is cut off 3 residues early in the read; its end comes from the germline J gene. The chain couples TRBV7-2 to TRBJ1-5, with D hard to call. Germline-derived CDR1 and CDR2 are SGHTA and FQGNSA. The V and J ends lost 8 bases and 3 bases respectively, with 14 bases between them. CDR3 length: 14 amino acids. The CDR3: CASSLAGDNQPQHF. CDR3 DNA, as far as it was read: TGTGCCAGCTCTCTGGCGGGAGACAATCAGCCC.

Comment on this clone: The read stops 3 residues short of the end of the CDR3; the missing end is completed from the germline J gene. The chain couples TRBV6-2 or TRBV6-3 to TRBJ2-1; D might be TRBD1 (5 bases). V was trimmed by 5 bases and J by 0 bases, leaving 11 bases between them. Germline-derived CDR1 and CDR2 are MNHEY and SVGEGT. There are 15 residues in the CDR3. Partial CDR3 DNA: TGTGCCAGCAGTGCAGGGCGGTACTCCTACAATGAG. It encodes CASSAGRYSYNE. The CDR3, in full, reads CASSAGRYSYNEQFF.

Points on this clone: Read coverage stops 3 residues before the CDR3 terminus; the germline J gene supplies the remainder. This sequence joins TRBV19 and TRBJ2-5; the D gene is possibly TRBD2 (6 bases). V was pared by 6 bases and J by 0 bases, with 14 bases between. Germline V CDR1 and CDR2: LNHDA, SQIVND (reference sequence). CDR3 size: 15 residues. CDR3 in amino acids: CASSPGLLYQETQYF. The sequenced CDR3 bases are TGTGCCAGTAGCCCGGGACTCTTGTACCAAGAGACC.

Points on this clone: Read coverage stops 3 residues before the CDR3 terminus; the germline J gene supplies the remainder. The rearrangement links TRBV6-2 or TRBV6-3 to TRBJ2-7; TRBD2 aligns across 11 bases. The CDR3 is made up of 15 amino acids. Looked up from germline, CDR1 is MNHEY and CDR2 is SVGEGT. After removal of 5 bases from V and 3 bases from J, the junction contained 6 bases not matched to a gene. This CDR3 is CASSLGTSGFYEQYF. Incomplete CDR3 DNA: TGTGCCAGCAGTCTCGGGACTAGCGGATTCTACGAG.

Notes on this clone: With the read ending 3 residues before the CDR3 end, the germline J gene is used to fill in that end. The rearrangement links TRBV10-3 to TRBJ2-5; the match to TRBD2 covers 9 bases. V lost 10 bases to trimming and J lost 3 bases; unmatched junction nucleotides: 9. Germline CDR1 reads ENHRY; CDR2 reads SYGVKD. This CDR3 is built from 14 residues. The part of the CDR3 DNA that was read is TGTGCCACCAGAGATAGCGGGAGTGAAGAGACC. Amino acids: CATRDSGSEET. The entire CDR3 protein reads CATRDSGSEETQYF.